Listed below are T cell receptor beta chains from one sample, sequenced in a study of shared clonotypes between healthy human individuals. The method was immunoSEQ multiplex PCR; TCRdb's version includes in-frame clones alone and lacks a portion of them. The repertoire consists of around 1.9 million clones, with 85% to 95% occurring once and the leading ten covering about 1.8%. Sequenced material: naive CD8+ T cells from PBMCs. The receptors shown here come from a man aged 18 to 29 in good health. Some clones in this sample may be carry-over from other donors' samples. The CDR3 runs from the conserved cysteine through the conserved F or W. The D gene is left open where the match is weak. Clone size is stated in some rows and not others, as once, few, many or a class when expanded.

>TRBJ2-1|.|.|TRBV7-9
CASSPSGENEQFF
TGTGCCAGCAGCCCATCGGGAGAGAATGAGCAGTTCTTC
>TRBJ2-5|.|.|TRBV19
CASSFSIQETQYF
TGTGCCAGTAGTTTTAGCATCCAAGAGACCCAGTACTTC
>TRBJ1-2|TRBD1|.|TRBV19
CASCSTGDPDYGYTF
TGTGCCAGTTGCTCTACAGGGGATCCGGACTATGGCTACACCTTC
>TRBJ1-2|.|.|TRBV28
CASSFLGSTYGYTF
TGTGCCAGCAGTTTCTTGGGCAGCACCTATGGCTACACCTTC
>TRBJ2-7|.|.|TRBV13
CASSNRDGTYEQYF
TGTGCCAGCAGCAACCGGGACGGCACCTACGAGCAGTACTTC
>TRBJ2-5|.|.|TRBV25-1
CASSDSGRSETQYF
TGTGCCAGCAGTGATTCTGGCAGATCAGAGACCCAGTACTTC
>TRBJ2-1|TRBD2|.|TRBV5-6
CASSSLAGAYNEQFF
TGTGCCAGCAGCTCCCTCGCGGGAGCCTACAATGAGCAGTTCTTC
>TRBJ2-1|TRBD2|once|TRBV11-2
CASSSGLAGRSYNEQFF
TGTGCCAGCAGCTCGGGACTAGCGGGAAGGTCCTACAATGAGCAGTTCTTC
>TRBJ2-2|.|once|TRBV5-1
CASSFGRAGTGELFF
TGCGCCAGCAGCTTTGGCAGGGCGGGCACCGGGGAGCTGTTTTTT
>TRBJ1-1|.|.|TRBV7-9
CASSSGRAAHEAFF
TGTGCCAGCAGCTCGGGCCGAGCGGCTCATGAAGCTTTCTTT
>TRBJ2-2|.|.|TRBV4-2
CASSQERAVAGELFF
TGTGCCAGCAGCCAAGAGAGGGCGGTCGCCGGGGAGCTGTTTTTT
>TRBJ2-7|.|.|TRBV7-9
CASSLARNLGEQYF
TGTGCCAGCAGCTTAGCGCGTAATCTCGGGGAGCAGTACTTC
>TRBJ2-1|.|once|TRBV6-5
CASSPSGRTYNEQFF
TGTGCCAGCAGTCCATCGGGGCGGACCTACAATGAGCAGTTCTTC
>TRBJ2-1|.|.|TRBV19
CASMESSSYNEQFF
TGTGCCAGTATGGAGAGTAGCTCCTACAATGAGCAGTTCTTC
>TRBJ2-1|.|.|TRBV6-1
CATQGLDGYNEQFF
TGTGCCACCCAGGGGTTAGACGGCTACAATGAGCAGTTCTTC
>TRBJ2-2|.|.|TRBV6-5
CASSYSPRWNTGELFF
TGTGCCAGCAGTTACTCCCCTCGGTGGAACACCGGGGAGCTGTTTTTT
>TRBJ2-5|TRBD2|.|TRBV4-1
CASSQEWGGDETQYF
TGCGCCAGCAGCCAAGAATGGGGGGGGGATGAGACCCAGTACTTC